This T cell receptor (beta chain) is from a study of T cell responses to AZD1222 COVID-19 vaccine. Notes on the study in general: Close to half of spike-specific TCRs reportedly recognize unmutated variant regions. Donors in the cohort were predominantly white British and more often female, and clonal diversity was possibly underestimated.

This table comes from immunoSEQ multiplex PCR, and its TCRdb copy is limited to in-frame clones, with some not included. The sample includes 150,000 to 200,000 clones, roughly nine tenths of them seen just once. Both about-4-week and about-12-week second-dose recipients were combined. The germline gives CDR1 LNHDA, CDR2 SQIVND (reference sequence). V lost 5 bases and J lost 3; bases outside the gene matches: 3. The CDR3 length is 13 residues. Of note for this clone: Its antigen is unknown. The same CDR3 arises from other DNA sequences in this sample as well.

This rearrangement joins TRBV19 to TRBJ2-7, with 8 positions matching TRBD2. This clonotype was obtained from an adult who received the AZD1222 COVID-19 vaccine. Source: peripheral blood, taken 28 days after the second AZD1222 dose. CDR3 bases: TGTGCCAGTAGTCCCGGGACTAGCTACGAGCAGTACTTC. This codes for CASSPGTSYEQYF.